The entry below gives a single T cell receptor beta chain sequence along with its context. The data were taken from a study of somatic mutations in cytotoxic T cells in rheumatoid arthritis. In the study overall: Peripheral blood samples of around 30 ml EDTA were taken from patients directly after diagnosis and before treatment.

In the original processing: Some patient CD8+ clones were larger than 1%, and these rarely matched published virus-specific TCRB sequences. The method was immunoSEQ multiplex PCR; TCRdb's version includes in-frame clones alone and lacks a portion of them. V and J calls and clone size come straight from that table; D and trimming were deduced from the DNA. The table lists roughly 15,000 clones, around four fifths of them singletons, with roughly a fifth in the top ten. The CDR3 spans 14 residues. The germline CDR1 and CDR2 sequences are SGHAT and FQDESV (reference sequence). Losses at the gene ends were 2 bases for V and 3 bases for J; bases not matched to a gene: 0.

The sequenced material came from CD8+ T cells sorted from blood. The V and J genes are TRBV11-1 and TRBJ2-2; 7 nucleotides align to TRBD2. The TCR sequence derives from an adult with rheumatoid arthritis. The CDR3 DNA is TGTGCCAGCAGCTTACGGGGGGACACCGGGGAGCTGTTTTTT. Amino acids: CASSLRGDTGELFF. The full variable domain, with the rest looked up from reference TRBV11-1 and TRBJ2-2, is EAEVAQSPRYKITEKSQAVAFWCDPISGHATLYWYRQILGQGPELLVQFQDESVVDDSQLPKDRFSAERLKGVDSTLKIQPAELGDSAMYLCASSLRGDTGELFFGEGSRLTVL.